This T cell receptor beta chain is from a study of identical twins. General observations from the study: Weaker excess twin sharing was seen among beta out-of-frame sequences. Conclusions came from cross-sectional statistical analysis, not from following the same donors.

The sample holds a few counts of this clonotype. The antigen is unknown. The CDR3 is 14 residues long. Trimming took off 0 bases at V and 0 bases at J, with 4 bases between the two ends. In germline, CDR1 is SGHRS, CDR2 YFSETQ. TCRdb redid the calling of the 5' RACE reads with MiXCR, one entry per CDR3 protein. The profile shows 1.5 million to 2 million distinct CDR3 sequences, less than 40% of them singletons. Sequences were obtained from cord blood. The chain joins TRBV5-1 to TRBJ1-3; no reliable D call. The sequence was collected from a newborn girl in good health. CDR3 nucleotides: TGCGCCAGCAGCTTGGGTACCTCTGGAAACACCATATATTTT. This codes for CASSLGTSGNTIYF.